This entry features one T cell receptor beta chain sequence. Its antigen is undetermined. Trimming took off 6 bases at V and 11 bases at J, with 16 bases between the two ends. This CDR3 is built from 12 residues. Looked up from germline, CDR1 is SNHLY and CDR2 is FYNNEI. Only in-frame clones appear in the TCRdb table, and some are missing; sequencing was by immunoSEQ multiplex PCR. The table has some 24,000 clones, under 85% seen once; the top ten hold 23%. Antigen-specific CD4+ T cells were first expanded with viral peptide pools by the ViraFEST assay and only then sequenced. Subsequent to a culture period of more than 9 days, CD4+ T cells were isolated. Every participant took two doses of the BNT162b2 or mRNA-1273 vaccine. This sample was taken from a study of vaccination effects on CD4 cells after COVID-19. Study at large: Post-vaccine draws lagged the second dose by a median of 72 days.

Study-level results: Relatively few convalescent patients took part in the study, which had no early post-infection timepoints.

The chain couples TRBV2 to TRBJ1-1, with a tentative D call TRBD1 (5 bases). The sample was CD4+ T cells from PBMCs cultured with HCoV-NL63 spike peptides, taken after COVID-19 vaccination. The receptor comes from a human donor who received a COVID-19 vaccine. The DNA for the CDR3 is TGTGCCAGCAGATGGACAACCCTGAGCGCTTTCTTT. Its protein is CASRWTTLSAFF.